Below, one T cell receptor (beta chain) is given with its context. The data stem from a study of blood T cell repertoires in COVID-19. Study-wide background: Some COVID-19 samples were acute and others convalescent; all came from the United States, Italy and Spain. T cells, B-cell-depleted T cells, or PBMCs supplied cDNA or gDNA.

Those enrolled in Seattle joined during active infection and were followed longitudinally afterward. As originally analysed: By means of reference gene primer amplification, nucleated cell counts were estimated. Sequencing used immunoSEQ multiplex PCR; TCRdb keeps in-frame clones, though not all of them. D and trimming come from the DNA, and the V and J calls and clone size come from that table. Counted here are 200,000 to 300,000 clones, 80% to 95% occurring once; the ten biggest clones make up 0.8% to 0.95%. V lost 4 bases and J 7 bases, leaving 16 bases between the germline ends. Germline V lookup: CDR1 ENHRY, CDR2 SYGVKD. CDR3 length: 14 amino acids.

The sequence came from a man aged 30 to 45 with COVID-19, enrolled during active disease. The sample comprised peripheral blood. The chain has TRBV10-3 and TRBJ1-1; weak D call: TRBD1 (6 bases). The CDR3 region has the DNA TGTGCCATCAGTGTCCTTGGGGGCACGAGTGAAGCTTTCTTT. Amino acid sequence: CAISVLGGTSEAFF.